The clone carrying this T cell receptor beta chain has only one observation. The same CDR3 is also encoded by other DNA sequences in this sample. This entry comes from a study of OX40 agonist ivuxolimab in advanced cancers. Drawing of blood for sampling happened at baseline, at cycle 4 day 1, and at cycle 7 day 1. TCRdb keeps only in-frame clones here, not all; method: immunoSEQ multiplex PCR. The data contain around 97,000 clones, around 80% of them singletons. The sample consisted of CD4+ or CD8+ T cells sorted from blood, taken in a trial of the OX40 agonist ivuxolimab. The TCR comes from an adult with an advanced solid tumor such as melanoma, head and neck, liver or kidney cancer.

Written as DNA, the CDR3 is TGTGCCAGCAGTGATCGGGTATACGAGCAGTACTTC. It is translated as CASSDRVYEQYF. The gene calls are TRBV6-1 and TRBJ2-7; D is unclear. The CDR3 runs to 12 residues. The V end lost 3 bases, the J end lost 4 bases, and 7 bases lay between the germline ends. The germline gives CDR1 MNHNS, CDR2 SASEGT.